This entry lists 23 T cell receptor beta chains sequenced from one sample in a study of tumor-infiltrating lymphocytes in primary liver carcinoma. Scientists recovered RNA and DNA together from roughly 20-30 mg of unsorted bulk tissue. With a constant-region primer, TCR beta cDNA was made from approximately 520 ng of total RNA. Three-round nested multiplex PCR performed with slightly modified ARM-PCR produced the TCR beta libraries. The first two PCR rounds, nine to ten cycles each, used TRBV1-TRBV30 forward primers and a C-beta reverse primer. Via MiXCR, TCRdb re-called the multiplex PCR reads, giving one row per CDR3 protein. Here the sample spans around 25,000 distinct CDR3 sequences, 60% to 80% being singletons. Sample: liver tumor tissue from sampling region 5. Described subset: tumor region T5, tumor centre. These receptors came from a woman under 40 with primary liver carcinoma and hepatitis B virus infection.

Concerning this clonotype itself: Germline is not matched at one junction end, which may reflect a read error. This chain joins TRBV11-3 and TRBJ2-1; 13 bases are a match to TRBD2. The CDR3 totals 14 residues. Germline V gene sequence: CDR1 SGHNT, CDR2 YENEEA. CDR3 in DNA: TGTGCCAGGAACTCTGGACTAGCGGGAGCGGAGCAGCTCTTC. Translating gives CARNSGLAGAEQLF.

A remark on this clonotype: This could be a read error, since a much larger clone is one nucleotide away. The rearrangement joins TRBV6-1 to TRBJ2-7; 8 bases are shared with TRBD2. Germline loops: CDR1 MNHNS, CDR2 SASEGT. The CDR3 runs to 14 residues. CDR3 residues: CASCEAGDLGEQYF. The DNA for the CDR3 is TGTGCCAGCTGTGAAGCGGGAGACCTCGGAGAGCAGTACTTC.

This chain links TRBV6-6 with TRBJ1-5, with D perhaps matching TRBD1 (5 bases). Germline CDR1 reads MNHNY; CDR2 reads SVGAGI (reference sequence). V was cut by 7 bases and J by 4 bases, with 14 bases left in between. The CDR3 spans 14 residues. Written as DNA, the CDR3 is TGTGCCAGCATTCGTGGGGACTCAAATCAGCCCCAGCATTTT. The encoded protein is CASIRGDSNQPQHF.

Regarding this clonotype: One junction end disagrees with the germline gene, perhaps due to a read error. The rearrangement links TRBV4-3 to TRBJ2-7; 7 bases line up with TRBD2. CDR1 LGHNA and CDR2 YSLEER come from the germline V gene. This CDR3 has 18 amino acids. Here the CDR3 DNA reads TGCGGCAGCAGCCAAGCTGTGACGGGGGGTCATTTTAGCTACGAGCAGTACTTC. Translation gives CGSSQAVTGGHFSYEQYF.

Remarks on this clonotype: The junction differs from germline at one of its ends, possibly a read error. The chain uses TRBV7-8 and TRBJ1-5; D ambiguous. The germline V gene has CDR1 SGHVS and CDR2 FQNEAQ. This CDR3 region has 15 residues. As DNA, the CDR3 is TGTACCAGCAGCCTTACGGGCCAGGTCGTTCAGCCCCAGCATTTT. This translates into CTSSLTGQVVQPQHF.

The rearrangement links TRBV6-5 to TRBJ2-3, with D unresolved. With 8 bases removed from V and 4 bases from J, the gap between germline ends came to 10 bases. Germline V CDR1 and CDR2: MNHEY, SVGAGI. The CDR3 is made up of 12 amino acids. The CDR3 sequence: CASPRPADTQYF. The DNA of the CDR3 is TGTGCCAGCCCCCGACCCGCAGATACGCAGTATTTT.

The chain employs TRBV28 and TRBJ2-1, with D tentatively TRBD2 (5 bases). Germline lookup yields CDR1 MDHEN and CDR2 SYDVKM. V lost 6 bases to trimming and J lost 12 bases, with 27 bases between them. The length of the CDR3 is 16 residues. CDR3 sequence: CASSLSSGIDSTGQFF. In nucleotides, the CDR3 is TGTGCCAGCAGCTTAAGTTCGGGAATTGACTCCACGGGGCAGTTCTTC.

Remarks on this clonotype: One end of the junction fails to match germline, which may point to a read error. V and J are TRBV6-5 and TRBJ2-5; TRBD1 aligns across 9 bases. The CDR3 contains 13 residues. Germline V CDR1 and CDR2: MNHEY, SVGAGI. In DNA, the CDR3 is TGTGTCAGCAGTACCCACAGGGGGCTGATCCAGTACTTC. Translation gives CVSSTHRGLIQYF.

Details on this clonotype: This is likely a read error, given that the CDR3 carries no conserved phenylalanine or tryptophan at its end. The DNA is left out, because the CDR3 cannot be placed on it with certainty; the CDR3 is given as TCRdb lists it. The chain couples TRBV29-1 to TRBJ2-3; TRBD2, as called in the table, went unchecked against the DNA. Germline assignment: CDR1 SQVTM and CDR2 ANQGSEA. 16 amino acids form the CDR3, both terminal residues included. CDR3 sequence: CSASRTSGSRSDTLYL.

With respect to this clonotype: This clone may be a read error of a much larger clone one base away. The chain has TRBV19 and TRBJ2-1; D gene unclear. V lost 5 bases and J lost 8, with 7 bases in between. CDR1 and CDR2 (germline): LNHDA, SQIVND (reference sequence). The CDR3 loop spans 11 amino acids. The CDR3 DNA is TGTGCCAGTAGTTGGGGTCATGAGCAGTTCTTC. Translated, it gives CASSWGHEQFF.

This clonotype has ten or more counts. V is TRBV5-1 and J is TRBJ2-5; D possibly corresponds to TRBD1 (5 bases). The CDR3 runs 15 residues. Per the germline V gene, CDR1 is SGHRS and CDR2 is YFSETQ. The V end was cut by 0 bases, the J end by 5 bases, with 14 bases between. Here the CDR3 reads CASSLAYVGVETQYF. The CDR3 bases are TGCGCCAGCAGCTTGGCCTATGTAGGGGTGGAGACCCAGTACTTC.

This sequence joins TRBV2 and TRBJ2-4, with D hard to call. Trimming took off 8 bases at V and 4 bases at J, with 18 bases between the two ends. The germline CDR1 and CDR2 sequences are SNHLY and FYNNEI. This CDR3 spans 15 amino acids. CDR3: CASRAALHAKNIQYF. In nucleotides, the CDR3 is TGTGCCAGCCGTGCTGCCTTACACGCTAAAAACATTCAGTACTTC. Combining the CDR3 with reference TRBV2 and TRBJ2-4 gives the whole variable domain EPEVTQTPSHQVTQMGQEVILRCVPISNHLYFYWYRQILGQKVEFLVSFYNNEISEKSEIFDDQFSVERPDGSNFTLKIRSTKLEDSAMYFCASRAALHAKNIQYFGAGTRLSVL.

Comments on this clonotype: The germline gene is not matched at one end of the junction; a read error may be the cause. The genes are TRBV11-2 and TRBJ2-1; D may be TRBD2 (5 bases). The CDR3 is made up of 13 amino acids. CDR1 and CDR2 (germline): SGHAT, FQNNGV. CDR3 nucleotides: TGTGTCGGCAGCGGTTACAGCGACAATGAGCAGTTTTTC. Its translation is CVGSGYSDNEQFF.

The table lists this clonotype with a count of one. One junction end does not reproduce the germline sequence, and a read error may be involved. The CDR3 protein is CSVVKPRNQPQHF. DNA for the CDR3: TGCAGCGTGGTTAAACCGCGCAACCAGCCCCAGCATTTT. The V and J genes are TRBV29-1 and TRBJ1-5; unclear D gene. Germline CDR1 and CDR2: SQVTM and ANQGSEA. The CDR3 has 13 residues.

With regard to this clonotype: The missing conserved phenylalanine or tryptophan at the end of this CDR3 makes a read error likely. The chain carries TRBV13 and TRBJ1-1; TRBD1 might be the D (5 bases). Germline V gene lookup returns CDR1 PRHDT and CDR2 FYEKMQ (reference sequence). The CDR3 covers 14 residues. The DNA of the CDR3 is TGTGCCCGCAGGACGGGGGGTGCAAACACTGAAGCTTTCTTA. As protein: CARRTGGANTEAFL.

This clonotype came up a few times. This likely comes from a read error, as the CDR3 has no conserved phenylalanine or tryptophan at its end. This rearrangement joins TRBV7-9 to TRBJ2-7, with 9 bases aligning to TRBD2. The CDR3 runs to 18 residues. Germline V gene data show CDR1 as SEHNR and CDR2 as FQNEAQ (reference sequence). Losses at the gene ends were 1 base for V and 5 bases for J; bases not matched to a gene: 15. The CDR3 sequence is CASSLDSLVGGRGHEQYL. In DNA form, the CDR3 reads TGTGCCAGCAGCTTAGATAGTTTAGTGGGCGGGAGGGGTCACGAGCAGTACCTC.

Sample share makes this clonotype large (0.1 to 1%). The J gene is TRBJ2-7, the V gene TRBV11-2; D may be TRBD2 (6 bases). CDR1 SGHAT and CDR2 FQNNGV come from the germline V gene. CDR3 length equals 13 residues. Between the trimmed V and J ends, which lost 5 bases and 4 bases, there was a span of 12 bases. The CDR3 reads CASSPPGRYEQYF. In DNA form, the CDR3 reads TGTGCCAGCAGCCCTCCGGGGAGGTACGAGCAGTACTTC.

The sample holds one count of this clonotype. The CDR3 DNA is TGTGCCAAGAGCCGGGTAGCGGGAGGGCCCGGAGATACGCAGTATTTT. Its translation: CAKSRVAGGPGDTQYF. This chain links TRBV6-5 with TRBJ2-3, with 11 bases identical to TRBD2. Germline CDR1 and CDR2: MNHEY and SVGAGI. The CDR3 is made up of 16 amino acids. Trimming cost V 10 bases and J 5 bases; bases outside gene matches: 14.

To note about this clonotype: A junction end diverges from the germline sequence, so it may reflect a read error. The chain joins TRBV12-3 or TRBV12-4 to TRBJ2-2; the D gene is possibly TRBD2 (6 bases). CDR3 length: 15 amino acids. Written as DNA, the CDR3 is TGTGCCAGCCGGGGGTGGGAGACGAACACCGGGGATCTGTATTTT. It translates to CASRGWETNTGDLYF.

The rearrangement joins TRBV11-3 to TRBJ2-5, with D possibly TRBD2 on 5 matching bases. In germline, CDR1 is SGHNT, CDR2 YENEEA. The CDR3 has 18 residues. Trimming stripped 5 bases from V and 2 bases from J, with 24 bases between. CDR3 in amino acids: CASSPGDSSQVVQETQYF. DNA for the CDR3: TGTGCCAGCAGCCCGGGCGATTCTAGCCAGGTTGTGCAAGAGACCCAGTACTTC.

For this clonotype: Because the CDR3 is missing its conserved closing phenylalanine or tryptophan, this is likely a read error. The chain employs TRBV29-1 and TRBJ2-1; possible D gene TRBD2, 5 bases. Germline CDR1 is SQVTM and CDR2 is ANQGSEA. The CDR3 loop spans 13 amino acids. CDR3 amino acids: CIVDGLAVTEQFS. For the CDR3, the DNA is TGCATCGTGGATGGACTGGCTGTGACTGAGCAGTTCTCC.

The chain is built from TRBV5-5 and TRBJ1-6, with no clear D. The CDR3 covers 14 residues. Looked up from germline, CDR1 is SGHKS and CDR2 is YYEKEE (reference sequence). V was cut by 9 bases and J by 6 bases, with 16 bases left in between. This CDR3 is CATRLYVSNSPLHF. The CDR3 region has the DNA TGTGCCACCAGGTTGTACGTCAGTAATTCACCCCTCCACTTT.

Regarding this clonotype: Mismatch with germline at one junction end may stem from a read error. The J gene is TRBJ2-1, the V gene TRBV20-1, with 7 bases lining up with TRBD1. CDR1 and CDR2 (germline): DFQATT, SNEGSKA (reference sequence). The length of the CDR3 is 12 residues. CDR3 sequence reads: CSASQSGGERFF. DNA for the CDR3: TGCAGTGCTAGCCAATCAGGGGGTGAGCGGTTCTTC.